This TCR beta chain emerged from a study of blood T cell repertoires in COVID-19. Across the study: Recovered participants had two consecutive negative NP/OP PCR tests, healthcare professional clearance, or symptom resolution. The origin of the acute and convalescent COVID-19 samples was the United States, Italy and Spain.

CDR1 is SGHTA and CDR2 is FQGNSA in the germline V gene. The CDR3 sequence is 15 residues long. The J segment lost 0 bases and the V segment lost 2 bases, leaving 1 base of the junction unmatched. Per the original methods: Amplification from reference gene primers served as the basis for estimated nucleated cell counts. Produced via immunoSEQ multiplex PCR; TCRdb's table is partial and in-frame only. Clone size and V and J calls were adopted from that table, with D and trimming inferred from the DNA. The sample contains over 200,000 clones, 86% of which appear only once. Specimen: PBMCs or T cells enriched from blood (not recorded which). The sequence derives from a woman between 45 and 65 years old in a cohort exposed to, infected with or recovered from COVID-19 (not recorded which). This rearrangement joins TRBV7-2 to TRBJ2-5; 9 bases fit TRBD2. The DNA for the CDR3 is TGTGCCAGCAGCTTATTAGCGGGGGACCAAGAGACCCAGTACTTC. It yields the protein CASSLLAGDQETQYF.